The present entry profiles one T cell receptor beta chain with its context. Its antigen is undetermined. Germline V gene data show CDR1 as DFQATT and CDR2 as SNEGSKA (reference sequence). V dropped 5 bases and J dropped 4; count of bases not matched to a gene: 3. This CDR3 is built from 12 residues. The data derive from a study of breast tumors, draining lymph nodes, adjacent tissues. Notes on the study in general: Most tumor T cells seemingly derive from lymph node, then expand in tumor.

Using its own MiXCR run on the multiplex PCR reads, TCRdb lists one record per CDR3 protein. The repertoire holds tens of thousands of distinct CDR3 sequences, with roughly 23% as singletons. The source is a female donor with breast cancer. Some clones in this sample may be carry-over from other donors' samples. The sequenced sample was breast tumor tissue. The chain has TRBV20-1 and TRBJ2-5; 8 bases are a match to TRBD2. CDR3 sequence: CSAPGLAETQYF. In DNA form, the CDR3 reads TGCAGTGCTCCCGGACTAGCAGAGACCCAGTACTTC.